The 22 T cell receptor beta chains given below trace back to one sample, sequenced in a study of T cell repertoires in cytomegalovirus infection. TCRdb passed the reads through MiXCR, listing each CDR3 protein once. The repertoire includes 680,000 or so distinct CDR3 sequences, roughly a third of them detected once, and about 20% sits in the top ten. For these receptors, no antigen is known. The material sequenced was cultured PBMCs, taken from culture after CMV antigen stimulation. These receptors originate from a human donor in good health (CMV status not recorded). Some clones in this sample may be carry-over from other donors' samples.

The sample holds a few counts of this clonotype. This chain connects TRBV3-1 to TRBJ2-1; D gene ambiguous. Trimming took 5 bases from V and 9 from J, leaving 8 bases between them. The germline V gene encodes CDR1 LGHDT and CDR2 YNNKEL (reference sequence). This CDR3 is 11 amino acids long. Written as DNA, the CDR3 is TGTGCCAGCAGCACGCCCAGTGAGCAGTTCTTC. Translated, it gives CASSTPSEQFF.

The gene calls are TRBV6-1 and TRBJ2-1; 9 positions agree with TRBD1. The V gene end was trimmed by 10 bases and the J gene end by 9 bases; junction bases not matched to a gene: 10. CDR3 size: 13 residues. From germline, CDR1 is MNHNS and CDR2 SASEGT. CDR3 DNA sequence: TGTGCCACACAAAGACAGGGGGTCTTTGAGCAGTTCTTC. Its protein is CATQRQGVFEQFF.

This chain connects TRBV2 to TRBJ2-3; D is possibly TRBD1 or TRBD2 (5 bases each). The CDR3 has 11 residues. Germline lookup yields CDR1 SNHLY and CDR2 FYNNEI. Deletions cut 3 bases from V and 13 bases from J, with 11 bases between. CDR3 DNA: TGTGCCAGCAGTGATTGGGGGTACAAGTATTTT. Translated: CASSDWGYKYF.

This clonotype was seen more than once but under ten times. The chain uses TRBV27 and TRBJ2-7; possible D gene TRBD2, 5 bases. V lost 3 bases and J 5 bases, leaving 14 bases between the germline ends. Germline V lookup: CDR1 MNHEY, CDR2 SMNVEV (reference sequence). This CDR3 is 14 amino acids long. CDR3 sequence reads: CASSLGSSIHEQYF. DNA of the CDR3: TGTGCCAGCAGTTTGGGGTCTAGCATCCACGAGCAGTACTTC.

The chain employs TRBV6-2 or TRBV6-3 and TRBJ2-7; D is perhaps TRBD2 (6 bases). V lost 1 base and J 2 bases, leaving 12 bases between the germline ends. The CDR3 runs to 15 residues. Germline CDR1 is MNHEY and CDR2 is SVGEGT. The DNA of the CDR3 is TGTGCCAGCAGTTACTTGGGCGGGATCACCTACGAGCAGTACTTC. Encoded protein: CASSYLGGITYEQYF.

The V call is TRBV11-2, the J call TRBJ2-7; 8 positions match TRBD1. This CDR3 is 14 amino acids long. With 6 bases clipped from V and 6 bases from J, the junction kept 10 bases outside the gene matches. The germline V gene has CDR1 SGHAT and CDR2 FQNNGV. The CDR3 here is CASRPTGTGSEQYF. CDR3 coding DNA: TGTGCCAGCAGACCGACCGGGACAGGCAGCGAGCAGTACTTC.

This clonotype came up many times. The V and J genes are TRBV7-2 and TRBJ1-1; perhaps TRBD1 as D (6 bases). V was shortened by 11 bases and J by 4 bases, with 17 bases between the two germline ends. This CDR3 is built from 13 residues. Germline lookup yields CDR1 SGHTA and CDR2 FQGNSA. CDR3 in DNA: TGTGCCTCCCGGGAAATAGGGGGCACTGAAGCTTTCTTT. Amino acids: CASREIGGTEAFF.

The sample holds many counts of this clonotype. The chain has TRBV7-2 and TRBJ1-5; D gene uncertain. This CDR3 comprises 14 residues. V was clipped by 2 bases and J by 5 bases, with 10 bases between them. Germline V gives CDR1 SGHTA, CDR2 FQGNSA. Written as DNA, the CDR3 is TGTGCCAGCAGCTTAAAAGGGATCGATCAGCCCCAGCATTTT. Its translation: CASSLKGIDQPQHF.

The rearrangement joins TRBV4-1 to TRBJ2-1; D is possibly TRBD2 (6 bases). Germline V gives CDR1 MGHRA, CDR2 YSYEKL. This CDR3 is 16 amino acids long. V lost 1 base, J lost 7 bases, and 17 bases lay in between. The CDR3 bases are TGCGCCAGCAGCCAAGGGGTCGCCTCGGGACTTAATGAGCAGTTCTTC. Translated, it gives CASSQGVASGLNEQFF.

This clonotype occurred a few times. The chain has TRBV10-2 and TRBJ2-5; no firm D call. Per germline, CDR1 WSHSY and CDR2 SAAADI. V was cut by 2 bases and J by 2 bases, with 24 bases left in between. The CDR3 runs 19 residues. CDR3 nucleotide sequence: TGCGCCAGCAGTGAGAAGAGATGGGTGAAGGGCGATCTACAAGAGACCCAGTACTTC. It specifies CASSEKRWVKGDLQETQYF.

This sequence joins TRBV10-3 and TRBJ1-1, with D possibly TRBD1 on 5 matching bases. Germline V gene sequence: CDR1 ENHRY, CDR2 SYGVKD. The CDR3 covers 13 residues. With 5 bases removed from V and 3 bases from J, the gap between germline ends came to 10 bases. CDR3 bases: TGTGCCATCAGTCCTAGGGACGACACTGAAGCTTTCTTT. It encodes CAISPRDDTEAFF.

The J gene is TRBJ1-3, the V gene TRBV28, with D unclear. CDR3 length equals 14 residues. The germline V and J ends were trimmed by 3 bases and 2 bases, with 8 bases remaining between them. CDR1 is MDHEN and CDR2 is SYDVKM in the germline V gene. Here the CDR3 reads CASSFFAAGNTIYF. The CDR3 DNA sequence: TGTGCCAGCAGTTTTTTTGCAGCTGGAAACACCATATATTTT.

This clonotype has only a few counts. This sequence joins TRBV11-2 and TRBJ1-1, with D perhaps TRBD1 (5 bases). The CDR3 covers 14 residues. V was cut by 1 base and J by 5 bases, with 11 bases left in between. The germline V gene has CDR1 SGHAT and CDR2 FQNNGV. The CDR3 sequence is CASSLVGGETEAFF. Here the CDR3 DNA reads TGTGCCAGCAGCTTAGTAGGAGGGGAAACTGAAGCTTTCTTT.

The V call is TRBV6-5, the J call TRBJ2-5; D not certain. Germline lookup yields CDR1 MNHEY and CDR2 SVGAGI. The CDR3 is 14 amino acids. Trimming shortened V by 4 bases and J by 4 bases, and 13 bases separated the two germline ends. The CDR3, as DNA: TGTGCCAGCAGTTCCCCCCGCCGAGGAGAGACCCAGTACTTC. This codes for CASSSPRRGETQYF.

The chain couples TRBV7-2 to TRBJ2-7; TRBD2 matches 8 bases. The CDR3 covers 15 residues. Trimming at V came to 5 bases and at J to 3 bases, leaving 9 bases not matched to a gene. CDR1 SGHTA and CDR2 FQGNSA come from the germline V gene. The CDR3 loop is CASSTAPGLVYEQYF. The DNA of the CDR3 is TGTGCCAGCAGCACCGCGCCGGGACTAGTCTACGAGCAGTACTTC.

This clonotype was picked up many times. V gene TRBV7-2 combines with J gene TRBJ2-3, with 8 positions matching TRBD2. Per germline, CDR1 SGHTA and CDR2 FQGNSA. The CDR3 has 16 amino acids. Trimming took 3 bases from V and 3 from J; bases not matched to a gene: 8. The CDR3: CASSFRPAGVTDTQYF. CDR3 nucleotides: TGTGCCAGCAGCTTCCGTCCAGCGGGGGTGACAGATACGCAGTATTTT.

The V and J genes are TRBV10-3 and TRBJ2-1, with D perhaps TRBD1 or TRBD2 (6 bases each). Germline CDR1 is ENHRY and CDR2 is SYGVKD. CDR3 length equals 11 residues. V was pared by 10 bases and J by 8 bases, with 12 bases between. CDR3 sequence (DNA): TGTGCCACAAGGGGGGCCCATGAGCAGTTCTTC. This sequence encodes CATRGAHEQFF.

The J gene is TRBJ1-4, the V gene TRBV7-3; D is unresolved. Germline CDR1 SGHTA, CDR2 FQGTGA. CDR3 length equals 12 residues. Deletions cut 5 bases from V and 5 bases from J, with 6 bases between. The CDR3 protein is CASSMQNEKLFF. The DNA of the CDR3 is TGTGCCAGCAGCATGCAGAATGAAAAACTGTTTTTT.

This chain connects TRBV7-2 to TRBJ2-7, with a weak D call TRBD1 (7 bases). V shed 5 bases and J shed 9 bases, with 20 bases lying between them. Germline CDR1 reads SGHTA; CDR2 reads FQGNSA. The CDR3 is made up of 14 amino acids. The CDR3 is CASSQTPGGYTQYF. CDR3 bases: TGTGCCAGCAGCCAGACGCCAGGGGGGTACACGCAGTACTTC.

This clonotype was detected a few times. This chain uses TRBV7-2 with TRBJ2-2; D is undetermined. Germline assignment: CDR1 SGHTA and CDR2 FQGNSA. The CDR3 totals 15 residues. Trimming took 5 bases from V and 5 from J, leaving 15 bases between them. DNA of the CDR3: TGTGCCAGCAGCCTACCCCGGCTAGGAACCGGGGAGCTGTTTTTT. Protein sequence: CASSLPRLGTGELFF.

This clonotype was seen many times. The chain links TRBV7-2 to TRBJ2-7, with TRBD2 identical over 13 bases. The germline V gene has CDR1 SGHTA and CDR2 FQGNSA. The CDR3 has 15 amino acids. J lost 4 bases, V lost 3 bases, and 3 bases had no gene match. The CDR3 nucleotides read TGTGCCAGCAGCTTTAGGACTAGCGGGGGTTACGAGCAGTACTTC. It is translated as CASSFRTSGGYEQYF.

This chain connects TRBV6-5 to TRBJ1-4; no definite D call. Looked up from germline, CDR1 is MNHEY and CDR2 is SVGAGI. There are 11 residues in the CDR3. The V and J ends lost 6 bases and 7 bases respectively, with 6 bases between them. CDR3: CASRKGEKLFF. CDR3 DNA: TGTGCCAGCAGAAAGGGTGAAAAACTGTTTTTT.